Listed below are T cell receptor beta chains from one sample, sequenced in a study of immune evolution from preneoplasia to lung adenocarcinoma. Profiled with immunoSEQ multiplex PCR; TCRdb holds only in-frame clones, not every one. This sample carries roughly 9,000 clones, around 75% of them seen once, and the ten largest clones take approximately 8.3%. Sequencing input: FFPE minimally invasive lung adenocarcinoma tissue. These receptors were collected from an older donor with lung adenocarcinoma. CDR3s leave out the opening cysteine and the closing phenylalanine or tryptophan. The D gene is left open where the match is weak.

v_call,d_call,j_call,cdr3_aa
TRBV6-1,NA,TRBJ2-1,ASSYGNEQF
TRBV6-1,TRBD1,TRBJ1-5,ASSEAGGVQPQH
TRBV7-9,TRBD2,TRBJ2-2,ASTPRLAGGQKHRGAV
TRBV7-9,TRBD2,TRBJ2-1,ASSFRSSGTSGSREQF
TRBV11-1,NA,TRBJ2-2,ASSLVPSTRGGELF
TRBV6-1,TRBD1,TRBJ1-2,ASSDRGLSYGYT
TRBV7-2,NA,TRBJ2-1,ASSSSGRRDAQF
TRBV5-6,NA,TRBJ2-3,ASSLSSTDTQY
TRBV2,NA,TRBJ2-1,ASDRTAYNEQF
TRBV15,TRBD1,TRBJ1-4,ATSRSTGGDEKLF
TRBV10-3,TRBD2,TRBJ2-7,AISLGLTYEQY
TRBV19,TRBD2,TRBJ2-1,ASSVGWSSGFSYNEQF
TRBV27,NA,TRBJ1-1,ASSPYMNTEAF
TRBV5-1,NA,TRBJ2-7,ASSLSGLATEQY
TRBV10-2,TRBD1,TRBJ1-5,ASFLNRDRGNQPQH
TRBV10-3,NA,TRBJ1-6,AISRTDNSPLH
TRBV18,NA,TRBJ2-7,ASSPNTRILADQQY
TRBV7-3,TRBD2,NA,ASSLAGGLLYEQY
TRBV2,NA,TRBJ1-3,ATRQALTGNTIY
TRBV28,TRBD1,TRBJ2-2,ASSLDRVTGELF
TRBV10-2,NA,TRBJ1-1,ASSVGGNTEAF
TRBV5-4,TRBD1,TRBJ1-4,ASSAGQGAGEKLF
TRBV12-5,TRBD2,TRBJ2-1,ASGLLGLAGEQF
TRBV29-1,NA,TRBJ1-1,SVVMAETF
TRBV28,NA,TRBJ2-7,ASSSFYRVGSYEQY
TRBV29-1,NA,TRBJ2-3,SVVRRERADTQY
TRBV11-2,TRBD1,TRBJ2-1,ASSFNRGSYNEQF
TRBV2,NA,TRBJ2-7,ASSERDFVFSYEQY
TRBV5-1,NA,TRBJ2-3,ASSLGEAPTQY
TRBV10-3,NA,TRBJ1-2,AISARPSVDGYT
TRBV4-1,NA,TRBJ2-7,ASSRTAGTAYEQY
TRBV5-4,TRBD2,TRBJ2-1,ASSLVLAGAGEQF
TRBV7-9,TRBD2,TRBJ2-1,ASSSIEASGYNEQF
TRBV7-9,TRBD1,TRBJ1-1,ASSQDRVNTEAF
TRBV5-4,TRBD1,TRBJ2-7,ASSPPDRVYEQY
TRBV5-1,TRBD1,TRBJ2-4,ASSPMTGSNIQY
TRBV9,NA,TRBJ2-7,ASSGRGNEQY
TRBV19,NA,TRBJ1-5,ASSRVDQPQH
TRBV5-5,TRBD2,TRBJ2-3,ASSLRVAGDTQY
TRBV6-5,TRBD1,TRBJ1-5,ATRRQGSSNQPQH
TRBV6-1,TRBD1,TRBJ1-4,ASSVRGQGNEKLF
TRBV6-1,TRBD1,TRBJ1-5,ASRTGGNQPQH
TRBV7-3,TRBD1,TRBJ1-1,ASSSGQGHTEAF
TRBV10-3,NA,TRBJ2-3,AIRESSPDTQY
TRBV28,NA,TRBJ2-1,ASSLPLSEQF
TRBV18,NA,TRBJ1-1,ASSPAAATEAF
TRBV7-2,NA,TRBJ1-4,ASSLLQLGEKLF
TRBV27,NA,TRBJ2-3,ASTTLTSMDTQY
TRBV28,NA,TRBJ2-7,ASSLLSGREQY
TRBV11-3,TRBD2,TRBJ2-1,ASSPGLAGGNEQF